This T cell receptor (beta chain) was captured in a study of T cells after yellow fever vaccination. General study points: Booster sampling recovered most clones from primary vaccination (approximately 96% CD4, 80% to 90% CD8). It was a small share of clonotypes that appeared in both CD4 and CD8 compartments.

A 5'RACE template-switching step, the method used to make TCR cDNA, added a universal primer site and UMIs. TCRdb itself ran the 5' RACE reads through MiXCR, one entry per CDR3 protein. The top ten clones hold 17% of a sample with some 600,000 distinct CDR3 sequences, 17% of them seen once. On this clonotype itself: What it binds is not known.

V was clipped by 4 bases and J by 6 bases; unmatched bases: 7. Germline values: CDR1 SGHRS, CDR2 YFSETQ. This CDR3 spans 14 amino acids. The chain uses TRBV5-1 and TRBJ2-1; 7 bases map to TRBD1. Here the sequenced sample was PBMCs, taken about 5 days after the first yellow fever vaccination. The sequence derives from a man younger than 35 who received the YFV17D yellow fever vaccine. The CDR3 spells CASSLRGQSNEQFF. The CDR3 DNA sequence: TGCGCCAGCAGCCTCCGGGGACAGAGCAATGAGCAGTTCTTC.